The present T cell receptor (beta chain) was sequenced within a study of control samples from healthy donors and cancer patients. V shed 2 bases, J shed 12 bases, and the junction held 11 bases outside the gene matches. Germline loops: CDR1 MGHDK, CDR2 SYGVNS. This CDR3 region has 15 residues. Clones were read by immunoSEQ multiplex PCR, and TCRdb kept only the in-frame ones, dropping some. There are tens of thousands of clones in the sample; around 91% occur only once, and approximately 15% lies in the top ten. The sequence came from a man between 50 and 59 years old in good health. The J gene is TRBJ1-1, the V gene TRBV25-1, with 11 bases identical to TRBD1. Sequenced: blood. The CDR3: CASSELRTGGGGTFF. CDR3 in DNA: TGTGCCAGCAGTGAACTCAGGACAGGGGGCGGGGGTACTTTCTTT.